This passage covers 28 T cell receptor beta chains from one sample sequenced in a study of pediatric ulcerative colitis. During colonoscopy, one to two rectal pinch biopsies were collected. Method: immunoSEQ multiplex PCR; TCRdb's copy keeps in-frame clones and lacks some. The data contain some 25,000 clones, about 67% of them seen just once; the ten biggest clones take up about 7.8%. Source material: gut tissue. These TCRs come from a boy aged 5-17 years with severe ulcerative colitis.

J is TRBJ2-5 and V is TRBV7-9; unclear D gene. The germline V gene has CDR1 SEHNR and CDR2 FQNEAQ (reference sequence). The CDR3 runs 17 residues. V gave up 4 bases and J gave up 4 bases, with 22 bases separating them. CDR3 DNA sequence: TGTGCCAGCAGCTCCCTGGTGGGCGGTCCCCCGGGAGAGACCCAGTACTTC. Translation: CASSSLVGGPPGETQYF.

This rearrangement joins TRBV7-9 to TRBJ2-7; possible D gene TRBD1, 6 bases. The V end lost 5 bases, the J end lost 4 bases, and 12 bases lay between the germline ends. There are 13 residues in the CDR3. Per germline, CDR1 SEHNR and CDR2 FQNEAQ (reference sequence). As DNA, the CDR3 is TGTGCCAGCAGCCCTAGAGGGGGATACGAGCAGTACTTC. Translation gives CASSPRGGYEQYF. Together with reference TRBV7-9 and TRBJ2-7, the CDR3 gives the full variable domain: DTGVSQNPRHKITKRGQNVTFRCDPISEHNRLYWYRQTLGQGPEFLTYFQNEAQLEKSRLLSDRFSAERPKGSFSTLEIQRTEQGDSAMYLCASSPRGGYEQYFGPGTRLTVT.

The gene calls are TRBV13 and TRBJ1-2; D gene uncertain. The CDR3 extends over 13 amino acids. Germline V gives CDR1 PRHDT, CDR2 FYEKMQ (reference sequence). V was clipped by 6 bases and J by 6 bases, with 14 bases between them. CDR3 region: CASSEQPLDGYTF. The CDR3 nucleotides read TGTGCCAGCAGTGAACAGCCGCTCGATGGCTACACCTTC.

The V call is TRBV18, the J call TRBJ2-2, with TRBD1 as a possible D gene (5 bases). Germline assignment: CDR1 KGHSH and CDR2 LQKENI. The V gene lost 6 bases and the J gene lost 2 bases, with 16 bases spanning the gap. The CDR3 is 16 amino acids. CDR3 amino acids: CASSPTVWGNTGELFF. In DNA form, the CDR3 reads TGTGCCAGCTCGCCGACAGTGTGGGGAAACACCGGGGAGCTGTTTTTT.

By sample fraction, this clone is medium-sized. The chain joins TRBV7-6 to TRBJ2-7; D may be TRBD2 (6 bases). V lost 1 base and J lost 2, with 6 bases in between. Germline V gene sequence: CDR1 SGHVS, CDR2 FNYEAQ. The CDR3 sequence is 13 residues long. The CDR3 spells CASSLVAAYEQYF. The CDR3 DNA sequence: TGTGCCAGCAGCTTAGTAGCGGCCTACGAGCAGTACTTC.

This chain links TRBV5-4 with TRBJ2-1; TRBD2 matches at 9 bases. The germline CDR1 and CDR2 sequences are SGHNT and YYREEE (reference sequence). With V trimmed by 4 bases and J by 4 bases, 21 bases remained unmatched. The CDR3 contains 20 residues. In DNA, the CDR3 is TGTGCCAGCAGCCGAGGATTCCTCGCGGGAGGGCCGGCGGATTACAATGAGCAGTTCTTC. Translation: CASSRGFLAGGPADYNEQFF.

This chain links TRBV5-1 with TRBJ1-3; D unclear. The CDR3 contains 14 residues. Germline CDR1 SGHRS, CDR2 YFSETQ. V lost 3 bases and J 0 bases, leaving 7 bases between the germline ends. The CDR3 region has the DNA TGCGCCAGCAGCTCGGGCAGCTCTGGAAACACCATATATTTT. Translation gives CASSSGSSGNTIYF.

This chain connects TRBV29-1 to TRBJ1-1; D not resolved. The germline CDR1 and CDR2 sequences are SQVTM and ANQGSEA. The CDR3 runs to 13 residues. V was pared by 0 bases and J by 7 bases, with 12 bases between. The CDR3 sequence: CSVEESGGYEAFF. DNA for the CDR3: TGCAGCGTTGAAGAATCTGGCGGTTATGAAGCTTTCTTT.

This clone was observed a few times. The rearrangement links TRBV10-1 to TRBJ2-1; 9 bases align to TRBD1. The J segment lost 5 bases and the V segment lost 5 bases, leaving 7 bases of the junction unmatched. The germline V gene has CDR1 WNHNN and CDR2 SYGVQD (reference sequence). The CDR3 totals 15 residues. The CDR3, as DNA: TGCGCCAGCAGTAAGGCCGGACAGGGGCACAATGAGCAGTTCTTC. Amino acid sequence: CASSKAGQGHNEQFF.

This sequence joins TRBV6-4 and TRBJ1-1; D is unclear. Germline V gives CDR1 MRHNA, CDR2 SNTAGT. The CDR3 runs to 17 residues. V gave up 11 bases and J gave up 2 bases, with 27 bases separating them. In DNA form, the CDR3 reads TGTGCCGGATCACCCTCCGTACGGCGAGATATAAACACTGAAGCTTTCTTT. This gives the protein CAGSPSVRRDINTEAFF.

The chain carries TRBV6-5 and TRBJ2-7, with a possible D match to TRBD2 (6 bases). Germline CDR1 MNHEY, CDR2 SVGAGI. Between the trimmed V and J ends, which lost 0 bases and 3 bases, there was a span of 6 bases. The CDR3 is 13 residues long. The CDR3 protein is CASSYSRGYEQYF. In nucleotides, the CDR3 is TGTGCCAGCAGTTACTCGCGGGGCTACGAGCAGTACTTC.

This clone was counted between two and nine times. J is TRBJ1-2 and V is TRBV10-3; TRBD1 aligns across 8 bases. V lost 6 bases to trimming and J lost 7 bases; unmatched junction nucleotides: 10. The CDR3 is 14 residues long. Germline loops: CDR1 ENHRY, CDR2 SYGVKD. The CDR3 region has the DNA TGTGCCATCAGCCAAAGCGACAGGGGATTTGGCTACACCTTC. Protein sequence: CAISQSDRGFGYTF.

V usage is TRBV2 and J usage is TRBJ2-1, with TRBD2 identical over 14 bases. The CDR3 runs 16 residues. Germline V gene sequence: CDR1 SNHLY, CDR2 FYNNEI. J was trimmed by 10 bases and V by 4 bases; bases with no gene match: 9. As DNA, the CDR3 is TGTGCCAGCAGTGCAAGACTAGCGGGAGGGGGGGGAGAGCAGTTCTTC. Its translation is CASSARLAGGGGEQFF.

The chain carries TRBV21-1 and TRBJ2-7; the table names TRBD2, a call not compared with the DNA. TRBV21-1 is listed as a pseudogene. The CDR3 consists of 15 residues. The CDR3 reads CASSKEIGLSYEQYF. The DNA of the CDR3 is TGTGCCAGCAGCAAAGAAATTGGACTCTCCTACGAGCAGTACTTC.

This chain links TRBV29-1 with TRBJ2-1; 9 bases agree with TRBD1. The ends lost 5 bases at V and 4 bases at J; junction bases unmatched: 6. Germline loops: CDR1 SQVTM, CDR2 ANQGSEA. The CDR3 totals 14 residues. The CDR3 reads CSVRDRAGYNEQFF. The CDR3 DNA reads TGCAGCGTTCGGGACAGGGCGGGTTACAATGAGCAGTTCTTC.

This clone has only a few counts. V and J are TRBV19 and TRBJ1-5; D ambiguous. The CDR3 consists of 14 residues. Looked up from germline, CDR1 is LNHDA and CDR2 is SQIVND (reference sequence). V was shortened by 4 bases and J by 4 bases, with 11 bases between the two germline ends. The CDR3 region is CASSSRALNQPQHF. The CDR3 DNA follows: TGTGCCAGTAGTAGCCGGGCCCTGAATCAGCCCCAGCATTTT.

This chain connects TRBV30 to TRBJ1-1, with D tentatively TRBD1 (5 bases). V dropped 5 bases and J dropped 4 bases, with 14 bases sitting between them. This CDR3 is built from 13 residues. CDR1 is GTSNPN, CDR2 SVGIG, per germline (reference sequence). The DNA of the CDR3 is TGTGCCTGGGGCCAGGGTCGAGCCACTGAAGCTTTCTTT. Protein: CAWGQGRATEAFF.

V is TRBV4-2 and J is TRBJ2-6; D uncertain. With 1 base removed from V and 1 base from J, the gap between germline ends came to 8 bases. Germline lookup yields CDR1 LGHNA and CDR2 YNFKEQ. There are 16 residues in the CDR3. CDR3 in DNA: TGTGCCAGCAGCCAAGTTCTGCAATCTGGGGCCAACGTCCTGACTTTC. Its protein is CASSQVLQSGANVLTF.

This clone was counted between two and nine times. The CDR3, as DNA: TGCGCCAGCAGCCGCTCGACAGGAAACACTGAAGCTTTCTTT. Its protein is CASSRSTGNTEAFF. This rearrangement joins TRBV4-3 to TRBJ1-1; possible D gene TRBD1, 6 bases. Per germline, CDR1 LGHNA and CDR2 YSLEER. This CDR3 has 14 residues. V lost 4 bases and J lost 2, with 11 bases in between.

This clone showed up just a few times. One end of the junction fails to match germline, which may point to a read error. This chain links TRBV19 with TRBJ1-2; D perhaps matches TRBD1 (5 bases). CDR1 LNHDA and CDR2 SQIVND come from the germline V gene (reference sequence). There are 11 residues in the CDR3. The CDR3 nucleotides read TGTGCCAGTAGTATTGGGGACGGCTTTTCCTTC. It codes for CASSIGDGFSF.

This chain links TRBV6-5 with TRBJ2-7, with unresolved D. From germline, CDR1 is MNHEY and CDR2 SVGAGI. Trimming removed 2 bases at V and 7 bases at J, with 15 bases between. This CDR3 is built from 14 residues. The DNA of the CDR3 is TGTGCCAGCAGTTACCCAACCCCCACTCGGGAGCAGTACTTC. Translating gives CASSYPTPTREQYF.

The gene calls are TRBV15 and TRBJ2-7; 8 bases agree with TRBD1. Germline loops: CDR1 LNHNV, CDR2 YYDKDF (reference sequence). CDR3 length: 18 amino acids. V gave up 1 base and J gave up 3 bases; unmatched junction bases: 14. CDR3 DNA sequence: TGTGCCACCAGCAGAGTAGGAGCAGGGGGCGCCTCCAACTACGAGCAGTACTTC. Translated, it gives CATSRVGAGGASNYEQYF.

This clone was observed a few times. The chain recombines TRBV14 with TRBJ2-7, with TRBD2 identical over 11 bases. Germline CDR1 and CDR2: SGHDN and FVKESK. Trimming took 4 bases from V and 2 from J; bases not matched to a gene: 7. The CDR3 is made up of 16 amino acids. DNA of the CDR3: TGTGCCAGCAGCCCAAAAATACTAGCGGGAGCCTACGAGCAGTACTTC. It codes for CASSPKILAGAYEQYF.

The gene calls are TRBV7-2 and TRBJ2-5; D possibly corresponds to TRBD1 (6 bases). Germline loops: CDR1 SGHTA, CDR2 FQGNSA. The germline V and J ends were trimmed by 2 bases and 5 bases, with 15 bases remaining between them. The CDR3 is made up of 15 amino acids. CDR3: CASSLTNRVGETQYF. For the CDR3, the DNA is TGTGCCAGCAGCTTAACCAACAGGGTGGGGGAGACCCAGTACTTC.

This chain connects TRBV6-5 to TRBJ2-7; 8 bases are shared with TRBD1. CDR3 size: 12 residues. Trimming took 7 bases from V and 5 from J; bases not matched to a gene: 4. In germline, CDR1 is MNHEY, CDR2 SVGAGI. The CDR3 region has the DNA TGTGCCAGCACCTCGACAGGGGACGAGCAGTACTTC. This codes for CASTSTGDEQYF.

The J gene is TRBJ1-2, the V gene TRBV6-5; D may be TRBD1 (5 bases). In germline, CDR1 is MNHEY, CDR2 SVGAGI. CDR3 length: 14 amino acids. The V end lost 5 bases, the J end lost 4 bases, and 14 bases lay between the germline ends. The CDR3 region is CASSELVGTYGYTF. CDR3 DNA: TGTGCCAGCAGTGAATTAGTGGGGACCTATGGCTACACCTTC.

The chain is built from TRBV7-3 and TRBJ2-1; perhaps TRBD1 as D (5 bases). Trimming shortened V by 0 bases and J by 6 bases, and 6 bases separated the two germline ends. The CDR3 totals 13 residues. Germline V gives CDR1 SGHTA, CDR2 FQGTGA. The CDR3 region has the DNA TGTGCCAGCAGCTTAACCGACAGCAATGAGCAGTTCTTC. Translation: CASSLTDSNEQFF.

The chain employs TRBV10-2 and TRBJ2-1, with 13 bases matching TRBD2. Germline lookup yields CDR1 WSHSY and CDR2 SAAADI. The V and J ends lost 5 bases and 0 bases, in that order; junction bases with no gene match: 10. CDR3 length: 19 amino acids. The CDR3 spells CASSTGLAGRLYSYNEQFF. CDR3 coding DNA: TGCGCCAGCAGTACGGGACTAGCGGGGAGGTTGTACTCCTACAATGAGCAGTTCTTC.